The T cell receptor (beta chain) described here comes from a study of T cells after yellow fever vaccination. Study observations and caveats: Reappearance after the booster was seen for most primary-vaccination clones, at 95% to 96% CD4 and 80% to 90% CD8. The secondary T-cell response peaked on day 5, not day 15, but was weaker.

Trimming removed 5 bases from V and 1 base from J, with 7 bases in between. Looked up from germline, CDR1 is SGHTA and CDR2 is FQGNSA. The CDR3 is 13 amino acids. This clonotype was counted at least ten times. Its specificity is unknown. By 5'RACE template switching, TCR cDNA was produced, with a universal primer site and UMIs added in the process. TCRdb re-derived calls from the 5' RACE reads in MiXCR, one entry per CDR3 protein. The data show more than 250,000 distinct CDR3 sequences, about 6.6% seen once. The starting material was PBMCs, obtained more than 35 days after the first yellow fever vaccination. The TCR originated in a young man who received the YFV17D yellow fever vaccine. This chain uses TRBV7-2 with TRBJ2-3; D may be TRBD1 (6 bases). Written as DNA, the CDR3 is TGTGCCAGCAGCCCAGGGGGCACAGATACGCAGTATTTT. Residues: CASSPGGTDTQYF.